The 21 T cell receptor beta chains below were found in one sample sequenced in a study of shared clonotypes between healthy human individuals. Sequenced by immunoSEQ multiplex PCR; TCRdb stores in-frame clones only, minus some. The sample includes over 400,000 clones, 81% of them seen just once. Sequencing input: PBMCs. The origin of the receptors is a woman between 35 and 50 years old in good health. Some clones in this sample may be carry-over from other donors' samples.

With regard to this clone: The sample carries other DNA sequences with the same CDR3. J is TRBJ2-5 and V is TRBV7-7; D ambiguous. Trimming took off 1 base at V and 2 bases at J, with 5 bases between the two ends. Germline lookup yields CDR1 SSHAT and CDR2 FNYEAQ (reference sequence). This CDR3 has 13 residues. This chain's CDR3 is CASSLDRQETQYF. CDR3 nucleotides: TGTGCCAGCAGCTTAGACAGACAAGAGACCCAGTACTTC.

A few counts support this clone. The chain couples TRBV6-5 to TRBJ2-5, with TRBD2 identical over 9 bases. Germline V lookup: CDR1 MNHEY, CDR2 SVGAGI. V dropped 0 bases and J dropped 7; count of bases not matched to a gene: 6. The CDR3 sequence is 15 residues long. CDR3 in DNA: TGTGCCAGCAGTTACTCCCTACTAGCGGGTGCGACCCAGTACTTC. Translating it yields CASSYSLLAGATQYF.

J is TRBJ2-7 and V is TRBV18, with D perhaps TRBD2 (5 bases). This CDR3 is built from 13 residues. V dropped 2 bases and J dropped 5 bases, with 10 bases sitting between them. CDR1 is KGHSH, CDR2 LQKENI, per germline. In DNA form, the CDR3 reads TGTGCCAGCTCACCATCGGGGAACCACGAGCAGTACTTC. This sequence encodes CASSPSGNHEQYF.

This clone has a count of ten or more. Other DNA sequences in the same sample also yield this CDR3. The V gene is TRBV6-5, the J gene TRBJ1-2, with D possibly matching TRBD1 (5 bases). Germline CDR1 MNHEY, CDR2 SVGAGI. The CDR3 length is 14 residues. Trimming stripped 4 bases from V and 5 bases from J, with 14 bases between. CDR3 in amino acids: CASSSPGQWYGYTF. CDR3 DNA: TGTGCCAGCAGTTCCCCAGGGCAGTGGTATGGCTACACCTTC.

The chain uses TRBV7-2 and TRBJ2-7; no reliable D call. This CDR3 has 13 residues. Germline V lookup: CDR1 SGHTA, CDR2 FQGNSA. Trimming shortened V by 4 bases and J by 3 bases, and 10 bases separated the two germline ends. The CDR3 nucleotides are TGTGCCAGCAGCTCCCGACTGTACTACGAGCAGTACTTC. Amino acids: CASSSRLYYEQYF.

As to this clone: A far larger clone is only one base removed, so a read error is likely. The sample carries other DNA sequences with the same CDR3. This chain connects TRBV5-1 to TRBJ1-2; TRBD1 might be the D (6 bases). The CDR3 has 14 amino acids. Germline V gene lookup returns CDR1 SGHRS and CDR2 YFSETQ. Here the CDR3 reads CASSLDPQGYGYTF. The CDR3 DNA is TGCGCCAGCAGCTTGGACCCACAGGGCTATGGCTACACCTTT.

Concerning this clone itself: In the same sample, other DNA sequences code for this CDR3. CDR3 region: CASSFRVAEAFF. DNA of the CDR3: TGTGCCAGCAGTTTTCGGGTCGCTGAAGCTTTCTTT. The rearrangement links TRBV28 to TRBJ1-1, with D unresolved. V was trimmed by 3 bases and J by 6 bases, leaving 8 bases between them. The CDR3 length is 12 residues. Germline-derived CDR1 and CDR2 are MDHEN and SYDVKM.

The CDR3 DNA follows: TGTGCCAGCAGCGTAGATTTACAAACCAGGGGCTCGGGTGGAAACACCATATATTTT. Translation: CASSVDLQTRGSGGNTIYF. This sequence joins TRBV9 and TRBJ1-3; tentative D call: TRBD1 (6 bases). Germline loops: CDR1 SGDLS, CDR2 YYNGEE. Trimming took off 0 bases at V and 3 bases at J, with 22 bases between the two ends. The CDR3 consists of 19 residues.

This clone was observed a single time. This chain uses TRBV4-3 with TRBJ2-7; TRBD1 might be the D (6 bases). Germline CDR1 LGHNA, CDR2 YSLEER. V lost 1 base to trimming and J lost 5 bases, with 15 bases between them. This CDR3 spans 15 amino acids. CDR3 nucleotide sequence: TGCGCCAGCAGCCAAGGGATGGACAGAGACGACGAGCAGTACTTC. Translation: CASSQGMDRDDEQYF.

The chain has TRBV2 and TRBJ2-5; D possibly matches TRBD1 or TRBD2 (6 bases each). Per germline, CDR1 SNHLY and CDR2 FYNNEI. The CDR3 is made up of 14 amino acids. Deletions cut 3 bases from V and 5 bases from J, with 13 bases between. Written as DNA, the CDR3 is TGTGCCAGCAGTGATACTGGGGGGCAGGAGACCCAGTACTTC. Its protein product is CASSDTGGQETQYF. Using reference TRBV2 and TRBJ2-5 for the parts outside the CDR3, the full variable domain is EPEVTQTPSHQVTQMGQEVILRCVPISNHLYFYWYRQILGQKVEFLVSFYNNEISEKSEIFDDQFSVERPDGSNFTLKIRSTKLEDSAMYFCASSDTGGQETQYFGPGTRLLVL.

Points on this clone: A much bigger clone sits one base away, suggesting this may be a read error. The sample contains more than one DNA sequence encoding this CDR3. This chain uses TRBV4-1 with TRBJ2-5, with 13 bases identical to TRBD2. CDR3 length: 17 residues. The V gene's germline CDR1 is MGHRA and CDR2 YSYEKL. V gave up 0 bases and J gave up 4 bases; unmatched junction bases: 5. The CDR3 coding sequence is TGCGCCAGCAGCCAAGACGGACTAGCGGGAGTTAGAGAGACCCAGTACTTC. Translated, it gives CASSQDGLAGVRETQYF.

The rearrangement uses TRBV7-9 and TRBJ2-7; 10 bases agree with TRBD2. Germline CDR1 is SEHNR and CDR2 is FQNEAQ (reference sequence). Trimming at V came to 4 bases and at J to 1 base, leaving 4 bases not matched to a gene. The CDR3 totals 15 residues. The CDR3 sequence is CASSSPSGSSYEQYF. DNA for the CDR3: TGTGCCAGCAGCTCCCCTAGCGGGAGTTCCTACGAGCAGTACTTC.

Comment on this clone: A far larger clone is a single base away, which makes a read error likely. The sample carries other DNA sequences with the same CDR3. The chain combines TRBV7-2 with TRBJ2-7; D call uncertain. Germline lookup yields CDR1 SGHTA and CDR2 FQGNSA. The CDR3 loop spans 15 amino acids. This CDR3 is CASSKGRLSSYEQYF. CDR3 nucleotides: TGTGCTAGCAGCAAAGGGCGGCTAAGCTCCTACGAGCAGTACTTC.

The chain employs TRBV6-6 and TRBJ2-3; possibly TRBD1 for D (5 bases). The CDR3 extends over 14 amino acids. The germline V gene encodes CDR1 MNHNY and CDR2 SVGAGI (reference sequence). V dropped 2 bases and J dropped 3 bases, with 9 bases sitting between them. CDR3 in DNA: TGTGCCAGCAGTTACAGGGGTAGTACAGATACGCAGTATTTT. This encodes CASSYRGSTDTQYF.

To note about this clone: This probably arose from a read error, given a far larger clone one base away. This chain uses TRBV9 with TRBJ2-3; 7 bases are shared with TRBD2. CDR1 and CDR2 from the germline V gene are SGDLS and YYNGEE. V shed 0 bases and J 4 bases; nucleotides not matched to a gene: 5. The CDR3 spans 15 residues. The CDR3 spells CASSVGAGVADTQYF. The CDR3 DNA reads TGTGCCAGCAGCGTAGGCGCGGGAGTGGCAGATACGCAGTATTTT.

The CDR3 loop is CAWSVQDRGQPQHF. The CDR3 bases are TGTGCCTGGAGTGTACAGGACAGGGGACAGCCCCAGCATTTT. V gene TRBV30 combines with J gene TRBJ1-5, with 9 bases fitting TRBD1. CDR1 GTSNPN and CDR2 SVGIG come from the germline V gene (reference sequence). V lost 0 bases to trimming and J lost 7 bases; unmatched junction nucleotides: 4. CDR3 length: 14 amino acids.

V gene TRBV7-3 combines with J gene TRBJ2-3; D remains unclear. Germline values: CDR1 SGHTA, CDR2 FQGTGA. This CDR3 is 15 amino acids long. V dropped 2 bases and J dropped 1 base, with 10 bases sitting between them. The chain's CDR3 is CASSLGQVGTDTQYF. The CDR3 DNA reads as TGTGCCAGCAGCTTAGGGCAGGTGGGCACAGATACGCAGTATTTT.

The genes are TRBV4-1 and TRBJ1-1; tentative D call: TRBD1 (6 bases). The ends were cut back, 2 bases at V and 10 bases at J, with 17 bases in the middle. Germline CDR1 MGHRA, CDR2 YSYEKL. This CDR3 comprises 14 residues. The CDR3 sequence is CASSQTGAIEGAFF. As DNA, the CDR3 is TGCGCCAGCAGCCAAACGGGGGCTATCGAAGGAGCTTTCTTT.

As to this clone: The same CDR3 can be traced to other DNA sequences in this sample. The gene calls are TRBV5-1 and TRBJ2-5; D gene ambiguous. Germline V gene data show CDR1 as SGHRS and CDR2 as YFSETQ. CDR3 size: 11 residues. V gave up 3 bases and J gave up 2 bases, with 2 bases separating them. The CDR3 here is CASSSQETQYF. CDR3 DNA: TGCGCCAGCAGCTCACAAGAGACCCAGTACTTC.

This chain uses TRBV18 with TRBJ1-1; D not certain. Germline lookup yields CDR1 KGHSH and CDR2 LQKENI. The germline V and J ends were trimmed by 5 bases and 0 bases, with 7 bases remaining between them. The CDR3 runs to 13 residues. Here the CDR3 DNA reads TGTGCCAGCTCAACAAATCTGAACACTGAAGCTTTCTTT. Protein sequence: CASSTNLNTEAFF.

The chain is built from TRBV27 and TRBJ2-1; D unresolved. CDR1 is MNHEY, CDR2 SMNVEV, per germline (reference sequence). V lost 7 bases to trimming and J lost 0 bases, with 16 bases between them. The CDR3 totals 16 residues. CDR3 residues: CASTEAEKTSYNEQFF. Here the CDR3 DNA reads TGTGCCAGCACCGAGGCCGAGAAGACCTCCTACAATGAGCAGTTCTTC.